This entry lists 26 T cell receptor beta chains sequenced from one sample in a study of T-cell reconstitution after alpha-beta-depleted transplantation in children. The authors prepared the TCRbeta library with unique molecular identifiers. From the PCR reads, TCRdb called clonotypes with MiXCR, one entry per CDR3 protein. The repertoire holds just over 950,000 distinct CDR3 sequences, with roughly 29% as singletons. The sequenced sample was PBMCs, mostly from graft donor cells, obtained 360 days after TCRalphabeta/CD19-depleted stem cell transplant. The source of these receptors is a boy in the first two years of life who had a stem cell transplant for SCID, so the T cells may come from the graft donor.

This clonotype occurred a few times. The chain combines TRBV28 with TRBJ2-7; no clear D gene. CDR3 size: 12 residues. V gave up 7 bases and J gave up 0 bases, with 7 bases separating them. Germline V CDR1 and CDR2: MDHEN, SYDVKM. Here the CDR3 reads CASTPTSYEQYF. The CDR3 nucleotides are TGTGCCAGCACACCGACCTCCTACGAGCAGTACTTC.

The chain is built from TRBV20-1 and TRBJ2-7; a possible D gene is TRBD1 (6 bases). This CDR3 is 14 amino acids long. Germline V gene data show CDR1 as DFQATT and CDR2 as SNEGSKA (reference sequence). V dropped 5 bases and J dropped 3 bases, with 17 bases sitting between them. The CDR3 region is CSAEGETGLYEQYF. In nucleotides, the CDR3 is TGCAGTGCTGAGGGGGAGACAGGACTCTACGAGCAGTACTTC.

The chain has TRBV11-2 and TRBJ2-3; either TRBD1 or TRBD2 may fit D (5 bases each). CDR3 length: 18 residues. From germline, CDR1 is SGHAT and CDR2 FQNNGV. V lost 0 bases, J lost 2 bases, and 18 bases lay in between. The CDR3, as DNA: TGTGCCAGCAGCTTAGATGCGCCAGGGACGCAATACACAGATACGCAGTATTTT. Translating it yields CASSLDAPGTQYTDTQYF.

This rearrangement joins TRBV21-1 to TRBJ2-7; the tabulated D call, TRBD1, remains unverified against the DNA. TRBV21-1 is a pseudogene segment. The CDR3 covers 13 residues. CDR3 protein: CASSPGGGSEQYF. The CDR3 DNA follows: TGTGCCAGCAGCCCAGGAGGGGGTTCCGAGCAGTACTTC.

CDR3 residues: CAISRAGTGVKETQYF. Here the CDR3 DNA reads TGTGCCATCAGCCGGGCGGGGACAGGGGTAAAAGAGACCCAGTACTTC. The chain combines TRBV10-3 with TRBJ2-5; 10 bases match TRBD1. The CDR3 is made up of 16 amino acids. From germline, CDR1 is ENHRY and CDR2 SYGVKD. The trim removed 6 bases at V and 3 bases at J, leaving 10 bases unmatched.

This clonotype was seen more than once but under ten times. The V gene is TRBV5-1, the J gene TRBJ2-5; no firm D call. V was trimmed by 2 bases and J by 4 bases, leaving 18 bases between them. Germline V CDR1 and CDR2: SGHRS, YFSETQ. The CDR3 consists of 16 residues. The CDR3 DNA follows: TGCGCCAGCAGCTTAGTTCGTGCGAGTCCAGGAGAGACCCAGTACTTC. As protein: CASSLVRASPGETQYF.

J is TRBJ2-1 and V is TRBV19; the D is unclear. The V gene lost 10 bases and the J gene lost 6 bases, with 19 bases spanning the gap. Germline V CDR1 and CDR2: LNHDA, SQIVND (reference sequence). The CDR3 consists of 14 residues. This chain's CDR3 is CATSTPIIGNEQFF. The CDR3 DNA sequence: TGTGCCACCTCGACACCTATCATCGGCAATGAGCAGTTCTTC. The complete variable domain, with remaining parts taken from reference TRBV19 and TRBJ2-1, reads DGGITQSPKYLFRKEGQNVTLSCEQNLNHDAMYWYRQDPGQGLRLIYYSQIVNDFQKGDIAEGYSVSREKKESFPLTVTSAQKNPTAFYLCATSTPIIGNEQFFGPGTRLTVL.

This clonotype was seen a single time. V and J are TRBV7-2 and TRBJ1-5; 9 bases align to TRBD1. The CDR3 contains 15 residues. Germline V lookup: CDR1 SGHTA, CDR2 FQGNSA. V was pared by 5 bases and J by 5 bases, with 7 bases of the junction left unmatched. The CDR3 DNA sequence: TGTGCCAGCAGCGTAGGACAGGGGTGGGATCAGCCCCAGCATTTT. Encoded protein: CASSVGQGWDQPQHF.

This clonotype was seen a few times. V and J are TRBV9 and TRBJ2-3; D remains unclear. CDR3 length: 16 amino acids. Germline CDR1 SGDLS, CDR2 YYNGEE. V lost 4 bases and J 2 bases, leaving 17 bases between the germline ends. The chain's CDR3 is CASSPRTGPPTDTQYF. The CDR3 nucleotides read TGTGCCAGCAGCCCCAGGACCGGTCCCCCCACAGATACGCAGTATTTT.

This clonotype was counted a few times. The CDR3 DNA reads as TGCAGCGTGTCTGGGGGGACGAGGGCGTGGACCTACGAGCAGTACTTC. Protein product: CSVSGGTRAWTYEQYF. The rearrangement links TRBV29-1 to TRBJ2-7; TRBD2 might be the D (6 bases). The V gene's germline CDR1 is SQVTM and CDR2 ANQGSEA. V was clipped by 6 bases and J by 2 bases, with 23 bases between them. The CDR3 sequence is 16 residues long.

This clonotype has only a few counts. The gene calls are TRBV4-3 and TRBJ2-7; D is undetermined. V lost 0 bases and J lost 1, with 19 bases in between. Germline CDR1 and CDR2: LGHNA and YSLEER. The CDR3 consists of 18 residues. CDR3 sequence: CASSQDTRSLGGSYEQYF. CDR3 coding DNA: TGCGCCAGCAGCCAAGATACAAGATCCTTAGGTGGGTCCTACGAGCAGTACTTC.

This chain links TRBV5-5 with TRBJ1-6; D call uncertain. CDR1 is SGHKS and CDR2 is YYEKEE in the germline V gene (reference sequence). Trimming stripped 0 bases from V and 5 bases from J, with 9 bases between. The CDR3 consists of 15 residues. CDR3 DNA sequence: TGTGCCAGCAGCTTGGAAGGGAAGCATAATTCACCCCTCCACTTT. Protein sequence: CASSLEGKHNSPLHF.

This chain's CDR3 is CSARRQADTQYF. CDR3 DNA: TGCAGTGCTAGACGTCAGGCAGATACGCAGTATTTT. V and J are TRBV20-1 and TRBJ2-3, with D uncertain. CDR3 length: 12 amino acids. CDR1 and CDR2 (germline): DFQATT, SNEGSKA (reference sequence). Trimming removed 2 bases at V and 4 bases at J, with 7 bases between.

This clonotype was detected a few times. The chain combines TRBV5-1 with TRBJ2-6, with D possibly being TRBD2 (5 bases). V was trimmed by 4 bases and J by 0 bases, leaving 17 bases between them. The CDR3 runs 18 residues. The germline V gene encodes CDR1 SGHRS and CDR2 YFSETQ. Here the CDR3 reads CASSPLTGKSSGANVLTF. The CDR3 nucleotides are TGCGCCAGCAGCCCTTTGACGGGGAAAAGCTCTGGGGCCAACGTCCTGACTTTC.

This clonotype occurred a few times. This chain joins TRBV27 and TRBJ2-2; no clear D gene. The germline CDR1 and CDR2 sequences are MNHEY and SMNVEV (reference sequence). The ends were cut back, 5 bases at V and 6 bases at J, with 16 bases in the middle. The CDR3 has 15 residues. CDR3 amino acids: CASSTLEAFPGELFF. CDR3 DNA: TGTGCCAGCAGTACCTTAGAGGCGTTCCCCGGGGAGCTGTTTTTT.

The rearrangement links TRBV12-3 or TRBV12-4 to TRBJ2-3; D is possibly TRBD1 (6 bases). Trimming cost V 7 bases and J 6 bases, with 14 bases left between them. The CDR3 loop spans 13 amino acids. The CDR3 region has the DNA TGTGCCAGCACAGGGGAGTGGGGCGATACGCAGTATTTT. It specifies CASTGEWGDTQYF.

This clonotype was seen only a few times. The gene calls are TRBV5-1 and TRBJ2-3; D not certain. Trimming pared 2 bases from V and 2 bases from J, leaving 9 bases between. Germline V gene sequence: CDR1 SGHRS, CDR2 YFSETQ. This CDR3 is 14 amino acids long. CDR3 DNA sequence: TGCGCCAGCAGCTTCGCAGGAACCACAGATACGCAGTATTTT. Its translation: CASSFAGTTDTQYF.

The CDR3 is CASSLTWGAGENTEAFF. Written as DNA, the CDR3 is TGTGCCAGCAGCTTAACCTGGGGGGCCGGGGAGAACACTGAAGCTTTCTTT. The rearrangement links TRBV7-9 to TRBJ1-1, with D possibly being TRBD1 (6 bases). The CDR3 extends over 17 amino acids. The V end was cut by 2 bases, the J end by 1 base, with 17 bases between. Germline lookup yields CDR1 SEHNR and CDR2 FQNEAQ (reference sequence).

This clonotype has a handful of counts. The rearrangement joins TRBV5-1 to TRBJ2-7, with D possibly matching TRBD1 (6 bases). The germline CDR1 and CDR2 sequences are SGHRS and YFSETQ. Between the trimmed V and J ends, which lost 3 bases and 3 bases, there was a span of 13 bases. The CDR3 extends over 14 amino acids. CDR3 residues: CASSSGQLVYEQYF. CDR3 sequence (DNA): TGCGCCAGCAGCTCCGGACAGCTAGTCTACGAGCAGTACTTC.

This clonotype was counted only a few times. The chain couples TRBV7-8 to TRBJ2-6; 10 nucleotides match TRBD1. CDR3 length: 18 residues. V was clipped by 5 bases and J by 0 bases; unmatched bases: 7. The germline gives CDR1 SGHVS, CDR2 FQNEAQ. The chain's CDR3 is CASSPGTGDFSGANVLTF. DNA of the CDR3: TGTGCCAGCAGCCCGGGGACAGGGGACTTCTCTGGGGCCAACGTCCTGACTTTC.

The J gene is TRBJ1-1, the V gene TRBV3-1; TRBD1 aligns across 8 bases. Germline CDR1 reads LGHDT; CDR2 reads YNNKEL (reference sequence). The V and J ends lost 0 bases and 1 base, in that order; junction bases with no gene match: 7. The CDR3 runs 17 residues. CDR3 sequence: CASSQDFRTGRNTEAFF. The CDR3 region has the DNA TGTGCCAGCAGCCAAGATTTCCGGACAGGGAGGAACACTGAAGCTTTCTTT.

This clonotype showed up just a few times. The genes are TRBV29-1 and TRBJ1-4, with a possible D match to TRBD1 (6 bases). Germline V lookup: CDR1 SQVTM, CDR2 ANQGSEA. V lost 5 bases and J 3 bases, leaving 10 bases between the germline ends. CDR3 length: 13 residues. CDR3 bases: TGCAGCGTTTGGACAGCTCCTAATGAAAAACTGTTTTTT. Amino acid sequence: CSVWTAPNEKLFF.

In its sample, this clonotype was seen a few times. The CDR3 loop reads CSVRFHYNEQFF. Here the CDR3 DNA reads TGCAGCGTCAGATTCCACTACAATGAGCAGTTCTTC. The chain uses TRBV29-1 and TRBJ2-1; no firm D call. This CDR3 is built from 12 residues. Trimming took 6 bases from V and 3 from J, leaving 9 bases between them. Per germline, CDR1 SQVTM and CDR2 ANQGSEA.

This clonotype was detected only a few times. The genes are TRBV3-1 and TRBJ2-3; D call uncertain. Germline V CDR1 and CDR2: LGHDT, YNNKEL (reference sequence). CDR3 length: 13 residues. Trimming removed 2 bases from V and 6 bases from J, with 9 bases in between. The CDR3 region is CASSQRGPDTQYF. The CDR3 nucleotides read TGTGCCAGCAGCCAACGAGGACCCGATACGCAGTATTTT.

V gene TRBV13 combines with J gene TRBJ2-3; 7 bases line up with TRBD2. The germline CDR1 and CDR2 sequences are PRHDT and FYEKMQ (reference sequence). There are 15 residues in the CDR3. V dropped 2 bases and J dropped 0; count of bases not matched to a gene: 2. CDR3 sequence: CASSLLLASTDTQYF. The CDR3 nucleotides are TGTGCCAGCAGCTTACTACTAGCGAGCACAGATACGCAGTATTTT.

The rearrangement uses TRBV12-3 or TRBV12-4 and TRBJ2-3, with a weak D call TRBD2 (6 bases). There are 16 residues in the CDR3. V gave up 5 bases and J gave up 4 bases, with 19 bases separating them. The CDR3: CASSRGAEASADTQYF. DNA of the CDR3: TGTGCCAGCAGTCGCGGGGCCGAGGCGAGCGCAGATACGCAGTATTTT.